Below are 21 T cell receptor beta chains sequenced from a single sample in a study of T cell repertoires in cytomegalovirus infection. TCRdb re-analysed the reads in MiXCR, keeping a single row per CDR3 protein. Of approximately 500,000 distinct CDR3 sequences listed, 16% were seen once; the top ten hold roughly a quarter. The sequenced sample was CD8+ T cells from PBMCs. The receptors shown here come from a human donor in good health (CMV status not recorded). Some clones in this sample may be carry-over from other donors' samples.

The chain combines TRBV5-4 with TRBJ2-5; 11 bases are shared with TRBD2. J was trimmed by 5 bases and V by 0 bases; bases with no gene match: 6. The length of the CDR3 is 16 residues. From germline, CDR1 is SGHNT and CDR2 YYREEE (reference sequence). CDR3 residues: CASSLGSGRAGETQYF. In DNA, the CDR3 is TGTGCCAGCAGCTTGGGTAGCGGGAGGGCCGGGGAGACCCAGTACTTC.

This clonotype was seen many times. The CDR3 protein is CASSLGGGLSYEQYF. The CDR3 region has the DNA TGTGCCAGCAGCTTAGGAGGGGGACTCTCCTACGAGCAGTACTTC. The V gene is TRBV5-8, the J gene TRBJ2-7; D may be TRBD1 or TRBD2 (6 bases each). CDR1 and CDR2 from the germline V gene are SGHTS and YDEGEE. The CDR3 totals 15 residues. With 2 bases removed from V and 0 bases from J, the gap between germline ends came to 12 bases.

This clonotype was seen repeatedly, ten times or more. The genes are TRBV27 and TRBJ2-7, with a possible D match to TRBD2 (7 bases). V was pared by 7 bases and J by 4 bases, with 14 bases between. The CDR3 consists of 13 residues. The germline CDR1 and CDR2 sequences are MNHEY and SMNVEV (reference sequence). The CDR3 DNA follows: TGTGCCAGCAAGAGTGGGGGGGCGTACGAGCAGTACTTC. Amino acids: CASKSGGAYEQYF.

This chain uses TRBV20-1 with TRBJ2-5, with D possibly being TRBD2 (6 bases). The ends were cut back, 2 bases at V and 3 bases at J, with 13 bases in the middle. The CDR3 length is 14 residues. Germline CDR1 and CDR2: DFQATT and SNEGSKA (reference sequence). The CDR3 DNA reads as TGCAGTGCTAGACAAGGCCCGGGAGAAGAGACCCAGTACTTC. Its translation: CSARQGPGEETQYF.

This clonotype was detected ten times or more. This sequence joins TRBV7-9 and TRBJ2-1, with D possibly matching TRBD2 (5 bases). CDR3 length: 14 residues. Trimming left V 5 bases short and J 7 bases short, with 15 bases between. Germline V lookup: CDR1 SEHNR, CDR2 FQNEAQ (reference sequence). CDR3 sequence (DNA): TGTGCCAGCAGCCGCCGGGATCTGGGAAATGAGCAGTTCTTC. Translated: CASSRRDLGNEQFF.

This clonotype was seen a few times. The V gene is TRBV12-3 or TRBV12-4, the J gene TRBJ1-2, with D hard to call. Trimming pared 11 bases from V and 3 bases from J, leaving 16 bases between. The CDR3 contains 13 residues. This CDR3 is CALQQDAYYGYTF. The CDR3 region has the DNA TGTGCCCTACAGCAGGACGCCTACTATGGCTACACCTTC.

This clonotype turned up a few times. This chain connects TRBV4-2 to TRBJ2-1; D tentatively reads TRBD1 or TRBD2 (5 bases each). V dropped 5 bases and J dropped 5 bases, with 19 bases sitting between them. In germline, CDR1 is LGHNA, CDR2 YNFKEQ. The CDR3 contains 16 residues. The CDR3 DNA follows: TGTGCCAGCAGCTCTCAGGGACCACTCTTAAACAATGAGCAGTTCTTC. Its translation is CASSSQGPLLNNEQFF.

This clonotype was seen ten or more times. The rearrangement joins TRBV28 to TRBJ2-1, with TRBD1 as a possible D gene (6 bases). This CDR3 contains 18 residues. V was trimmed by 3 bases and J by 5 bases, leaving 23 bases between them. The germline CDR1 and CDR2 sequences are MDHEN and SYDVKM. CDR3 loop: CASSFRRPTGFVDNEQFF. In DNA form, the CDR3 reads TGTGCCAGCAGTTTTAGGCGCCCGACAGGTTTCGTGGACAATGAGCAGTTCTTC.

The chain couples TRBV6-1 to TRBJ1-1; 7 bases fit TRBD1. This CDR3 region has 14 residues. Germline loops: CDR1 MNHNS, CDR2 SASEGT. Trimming removed 6 bases from V and 1 base from J; junction bases left unmatched: 5. The CDR3 coding sequence is TGTGCCAGCAGGGGGAGGGGGCCGAACACTGAAGCTTTCTTT. It translates to CASRGRGPNTEAFF.

This clonotype was seen at least ten times. The genes are TRBV7-2 and TRBJ1-5; no reliable D call. From germline, CDR1 is SGHTA and CDR2 FQGNSA. Trimming shortened V by 1 base and J by 11 bases, and 9 bases separated the two germline ends. The CDR3 contains 12 residues. In DNA form, the CDR3 reads TGTGCCAGCAGCTTAGGTGGGGTGGCCCAGCATTTT. Translation: CASSLGGVAQHF.

The V gene is TRBV10-3, the J gene TRBJ1-2; D perhaps matches TRBD1 (6 bases). The CDR3 extends over 14 amino acids. Germline V gene data show CDR1 as ENHRY and CDR2 as SYGVKD. Trimming removed 7 bases at V and 1 base at J, with 13 bases between. The CDR3 nucleotides read TGTGCCATCAACCCAAGGGGGATTAACTATGGCTACACCTTC. It translates to CAINPRGINYGYTF.

The chain couples TRBV18 to TRBJ1-5; D call uncertain. V lost 2 bases to trimming and J lost 9 bases, with 11 bases between them. Germline values: CDR1 KGHSH, CDR2 LQKENI. The CDR3 is made up of 13 amino acids. CDR3 amino acids: CASSPVQYRPQHF. The CDR3 DNA is TGTGCCAGCTCACCAGTGCAGTATCGGCCCCAGCATTTT. Full variable domain (missing parts from reference TRBV18 and TRBJ1-5): NAGVMQNPRHLVRRRGQEARLRCSPMKGHSHVYWYRQLPEEGLKFMVYLQKENIIDESGMPKERFSAEFPKEGPSILRIQQVVRGDSAAYFCASSPVQYRPQHFGDGTRLSIL.

V is TRBV6-5 and J is TRBJ2-7, with D tentatively TRBD1 (6 bases). The CDR3 totals 15 residues. Per germline, CDR1 MNHEY and CDR2 SVGAGI. Trimming pared 8 bases from V and 0 bases from J, leaving 17 bases between. The CDR3 nucleotides read TGTGCCAGCTCGAAACAAGTGGACAGCTCCTACGAGCAGTACTTC. It encodes CASSKQVDSSYEQYF.

Remarks on this clonotype: Since a much larger clone is just one base distant, this may be a read error. The gene calls are TRBV27 and TRBJ1-1; D not resolved. The germline CDR1 and CDR2 sequences are MNHEY and SMNVEV (reference sequence). V gave up 4 bases and J gave up 10 bases, with 10 bases separating them. The CDR3 is made up of 11 amino acids. The CDR3: CASSSGWIAFF. The CDR3 coding sequence is TGTGCCAGCAGTTCCGGGTGGATAGCTTTCTTT.

The chain links TRBV18 to TRBJ2-5; TRBD1 matches 9 bases. Unmatched junction bases numbered 8, after V lost 3 bases and J lost 3 bases. In germline, CDR1 is KGHSH, CDR2 LQKENI. The CDR3 runs 16 residues. The CDR3 sequence is CASSPPRTGVEETQYF. As DNA, the CDR3 is TGTGCCAGCTCACCGCCCCGGACAGGGGTAGAAGAGACCCAGTACTTC.

The CDR3 DNA is TGCGCCAGCAGCCAAGCTCATACGGGTTTCTCTGGAAACACCATATATTTT. It translates to CASSQAHTGFSGNTIYF. V usage is TRBV4-1 and J usage is TRBJ1-3; D gene uncertain. Germline CDR1 MGHRA, CDR2 YSYEKL. Trimming took off 1 base at V and 0 bases at J, with 13 bases between the two ends. The CDR3 has 17 amino acids.

The chain recombines TRBV27 with TRBJ2-3; TRBD1 or TRBD2 may be the D gene (5 bases each). Germline V CDR1 and CDR2: MNHEY, SMNVEV (reference sequence). The CDR3 sequence is 16 residues long. Between the trimmed V and J ends, which lost 7 bases and 0 bases, there was a span of 17 bases. The CDR3 DNA reads as TGTGCCAGCACCACTAGTGTGGGGGAGAGCACAGATACGCAGTATTTT. Translating it yields CASTTSVGESTDTQYF.

This clonotype appeared many times. The rearrangement joins TRBV7-6 to TRBJ2-5; 7 bases are shared with TRBD2. Germline CDR1 and CDR2: SGHVS and FNYEAQ. The CDR3 extends over 14 amino acids. The V segment lost 4 bases and the J segment 0 bases; nucleotides outside the gene matches: 2. CDR3 sequence reads: CASSWRGNQETQYF. CDR3 nucleotide sequence: TGTGCCAGCAGCTGGCGGGGGAACCAAGAGACCCAGTACTTC.

In this sample, this clonotype turned up many times. V gene TRBV11-2 combines with J gene TRBJ1-2; D gene ambiguous. The CDR3 covers 15 residues. Trimming stripped 4 bases from V and 0 bases from J, with 12 bases between. The germline V gene has CDR1 SGHAT and CDR2 FQNNGV. In nucleotides, the CDR3 is TGTGCCAGCAGCTCCGGTTTACTTCCTAACTATGGCTACACCTTC. It is translated as CASSSGLLPNYGYTF.

This clonotype was picked up many times. This chain uses TRBV5-6 with TRBJ2-1, with 11 bases matching TRBD1. CDR3 length: 18 amino acids. The germline V gene encodes CDR1 SGHDT and CDR2 YYEEEE. The V gene end was trimmed by 7 bases and the J gene end by 3 bases; junction bases not matched to a gene: 15. In DNA, the CDR3 is TGTGCCAGCTCCCACTCACGGACAGGGGGCATAATCTACAATGAGCAGTTCTTC. Amino acid sequence: CASSHSRTGGIIYNEQFF.

This clonotype was detected a few times. The chain joins TRBV27 to TRBJ2-3; D is undetermined. This CDR3 comprises 14 residues. The germline CDR1 and CDR2 sequences are MNHEY and SMNVEV (reference sequence). With 5 bases removed from V and 4 bases from J, the gap between germline ends came to 13 bases. The CDR3 loop reads CASSRVDVADTQYF. CDR3 bases: TGTGCCAGCAGTAGAGTTGACGTGGCAGATACGCAGTATTTT.